The table lists the clone carrying this TCR beta chain with many counts. What it binds is not known. Amplification targeted TCR beta CDR3 regions from RNA transcripts. First-round RT-PCR targeting the TCR CDR3 was performed with the HTBI primer set. One entry per CDR3 protein results from TCRdb running MiXCR on the multiplex PCR reads. The sample holds fewer than 700,000 distinct CDR3 sequences; approximately 17% are singletons and the top ten take around 17%. Fresh peripheral blood, 10 ml, was the source of the PBMCs. The sample originates from a study of T cells in Graves' hyperthyroidism and ophthalmopathy. Study observations and caveats: Blood samples included most of the expanded thyroid clonotypes exceeding 0.001.

The TCR originated in a woman younger than 30 with Graves' ophthalmopathy. Material for sequencing was blood.

CDR3 loop: CSASRGPRGRTEAFF. In nucleotides, the CDR3 is TGCAGTGCTAGTCGGGGGCCCAGGGGGCGGACTGAAGCTTTCTTT. V gene TRBV20-1 combines with J gene TRBJ1-1; 8 bases align to TRBD1. With V trimmed by 3 bases and J by 5 bases, 11 bases remained unmatched. There are 15 residues in the CDR3. Germline loops: CDR1 DFQATT, CDR2 SNEGSKA (reference sequence).